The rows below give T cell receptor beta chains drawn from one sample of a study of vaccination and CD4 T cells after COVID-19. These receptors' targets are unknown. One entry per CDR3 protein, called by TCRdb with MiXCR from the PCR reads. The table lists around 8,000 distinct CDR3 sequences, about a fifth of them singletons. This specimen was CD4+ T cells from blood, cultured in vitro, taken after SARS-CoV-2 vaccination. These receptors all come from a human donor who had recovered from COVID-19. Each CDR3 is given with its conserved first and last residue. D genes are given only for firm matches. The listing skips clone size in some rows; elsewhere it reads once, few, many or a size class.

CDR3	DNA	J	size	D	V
CSASGGPIYEQYF	TGCAGTGCTAGCGGGGGTCCGATCTACGAGCAGTACTTC	TRBJ2-7	medium-sized	NA	TRBV20-1
CAITKTSGRSREQYF	TGTGCCATCACTAAGACTAGCGGGAGGTCGCGGGAGCAGTACTTC	TRBJ2-7	NA	TRBD2	TRBV10-3
CASSRQGGVSYNSPLHF	TGTGCCAGCAGCAGACAGGGAGGGGTCTCATATAATTCACCCCTCCACTTT	TRBJ1-6	NA	TRBD1	TRBV27
CASSLIQTAHNQPQHF	TGTGCCAGCAGTTTAATCCAGACCGCCCACAATCAGCCCCAGCATTTT	TRBJ1-5	NA	NA	TRBV28
CASSPRLGNQPQHF	TGTGCCAGTAGTCCCCGCCTTGGCAATCAGCCCCAGCATTTT	TRBJ1-5	few	NA	TRBV19
CSATEYTEAFF	TGCAGTGCTACGGAGTATACTGAAGCTTTCTTT	TRBJ1-1	NA	NA	TRBV20-1
CASNRDPTDRKEAFF	TGTGCCAGCAACCGAGATCCGACAGACCGGAAAGAAGCTTTCTTT	TRBJ1-1	few	NA	TRBV6-1
CARHSGIPGDLLTGPQYF	TGTGCCAGACACTCCGGGATCCCGGGCGATCTCCTGACGGGTCCCCAGTACTTC	TRBJ2-5	NA	NA	TRBV21-1
CASSPQIVAGGGRGEQFF	TGTGCCAGCAGTCCCCAAATCGTAGCGGGGGGCGGGAGGGGTGAGCAGTTCTTC	TRBJ2-1	few	TRBD2	TRBV6-1
CASSLSRGTVKNIQYF	TGTGCCAGCAGCTTATCCAGGGGGACGGTCAAAAACATTCAGTACTTC	TRBJ2-4	NA	TRBD1	TRBV7-2
CASSELAGFSYGYTF	TGTGCCAGCAGTGAATTGGCAGGGTTCAGCTATGGCTACACCTTC	TRBJ1-2	medium-sized	NA	TRBV25-1
CASSRQGLVSDTQYF	TGTGCCAGCAGCCGTCAGGGGTTGGTGTCAGATACGCAGTATTTT	TRBJ2-3	few	NA	TRBV7-3
CASSQDAGFIHEQYF	TGCGCCAGCAGCCAAGACGCAGGGTTTATCCACGAGCAGTACTTC	TRBJ2-7	medium-sized	NA	TRBV4-1
CSAREAAQGTQYF	TGCAGTGCTAGAGAGGCCGCACAAGGTACGCAGTATTTT	TRBJ2-3	NA	NA	TRBV20-1
CASTQGGSMGYEQYF	TGTGCCAGCACCCAAGGAGGGAGTATGGGCTACGAGCAGTACTTC	TRBJ2-7	medium-sized	NA	TRBV6-1
CSLSAQGGYGYTF	TGCAGTTTGTCCGCGCAGGGGGGCTATGGCTACACCTTC	TRBJ1-2	many	TRBD1	TRBV20-1
CASKTGGPWNEQFF	TGCGCCAGCAAAACGGGGGGGCCGTGGAATGAGCAGTTCTTC	TRBJ2-1	once	TRBD2	TRBV5-1
CASGRGSYEQYF	TGTGCCAGCGGCAGGGGCTCCTACGAGCAGTACTTC	TRBJ2-7	medium-sized	NA	TRBV7-2
CASSLAGKQFF	TGTGCCAGCAGCTTAGCCGGTAAGCAGTTCTTC	TRBJ2-1	medium-sized	NA	TRBV7-8
CASSGSSPLHF	TGTGCCAGCAGTGGAAGTTCACCCCTCCACTTT	TRBJ1-6	once	NA	TRBV2
CASSSSSRGGANQPQHF	TGTGCCAGCAGCTCCTCAAGCAGGGGGGGGGCCAATCAGCCCCAGCATTTT	TRBJ1-5	NA	TRBD1	TRBV7-9
CASSRDRGLSYGYTF	TGTGCCAGCAGCCGTGACAGGGGGCTTAGCTATGGCTACACCTTC	TRBJ1-2	medium-sized	TRBD1	TRBV7-2
CATSNRLHNEQFF	TGTGCCACCAGCAATAGGTTACACAATGAGCAGTTCTTC	TRBJ2-1	NA	NA	TRBV28
CASRPGQSYGYTF	TGTGCCAGCAGACCTGGACAGTCCTATGGCTACACCTTC	TRBJ1-2	medium-sized	NA	TRBV6-1
CSVDWGNGGYTF	TGCAGCGTTGATTGGGGTAATGGCGGCTACACCTTC	TRBJ1-2	few	NA	TRBV29-1
CSALLAGAHIGQFF	TGCAGTGCGCTACTAGCGGGAGCCCACATCGGGCAGTTCTTC	TRBJ2-1	NA	TRBD2	TRBV20-1
CASRAGFSWNTEAFF	TGCGCCAGCAGGGCAGGGTTTTCTTGGAACACTGAAGCTTTCTTT	TRBJ1-1	NA	NA	TRBV10-2
CASSASGGVQETQYF	TGTGCCAGCAGCGCTAGCGGGGGGGTCCAAGAGACCCAGTACTTC	TRBJ2-5	NA	TRBD2	TRBV7-2
CASSFAGGEQYF	TGTGCCAGCAGCTTTGCGGGGGGCGAGCAGTACTTC	TRBJ2-7	NA	TRBD2	TRBV5-6
CSAPDRRSGNTIYF	TGCAGTGCGCCGGACAGGCGCTCTGGAAACACCATATATTTT	TRBJ1-3	NA	TRBD1	TRBV20-1
CASSRDHGGSGANVLTF	TGTGCCAGCAGCCGAGACCACGGGGGGTCTGGGGCCAACGTCCTGACTTTC	TRBJ2-6	few	TRBD2	TRBV27
CASSIRGRKLSNQPQHF	TGTGCCAGTAGTATACGAGGCAGGAAACTTAGCAATCAGCCCCAGCATTTT	TRBJ1-5	NA	NA	TRBV19
CASLGGSGTEAFF	TGTGCCAGCCTTGGAGGGTCGGGTACTGAAGCTTTCTTT	TRBJ1-1	few	NA	TRBV28
CASRISWVPRGEQYF	TGTGCCAGCAGGATAAGTTGGGTGCCCCGTGGCGAGCAGTACTTC	TRBJ2-7	NA	NA	TRBV2
CASAPDRGRGGAFF	TGTGCCAGCGCCCCCGACAGGGGAAGAGGGGGAGCTTTCTTT	TRBJ1-1	NA	TRBD1	TRBV5-4
CASSAHHRGTGANVLTF	TGTGCCAGTAGTGCTCATCACAGGGGAACTGGGGCCAACGTCCTGACTTTC	TRBJ2-6	NA	TRBD1	TRBV19
CASSFIGGANYGYTF	TGTGCCAGCAGTTTCATCGGCGGAGCTAACTATGGCTACACCTTC	TRBJ1-2	few	NA	TRBV27
CASSYRVAGHNEQFF	TGTGCCAGCAGTTACCGGGTAGCGGGGCACAATGAGCAGTTCTTC	TRBJ2-1	NA	TRBD2	TRBV6-2/TRBV6-3
CASSTSLGRQGLGETQYF	TGTGCCAGTAGTACCTCGCTGGGTAGGCAGGGTTTGGGAGAGACCCAGTACTTC	TRBJ2-5	few	NA	TRBV19
CASSLGRFNEQFF	TGCGCCAGCAGCTTGGGGCGGTTCAATGAGCAGTTCTTC	TRBJ2-1	NA	NA	TRBV5-1
CASSLKAGHTDTQYF	TGTGCCAGCAGTCTTAAAGCGGGGCACACAGATACGCAGTATTTT	TRBJ2-3	few	TRBD2	TRBV6-1
CSARWGGAYNSPLHF	TGCAGTGCTAGGTGGGGGGGTGCGTATAATTCACCCCTCCACTTT	TRBJ1-6	large	NA	TRBV20-1
CASSPTSGPGAQYF	TGTGCCAGCAGCCCGACTAGCGGCCCGGGTGCGCAGTACTTC	TRBJ2-7	medium-sized	TRBD2	TRBV5-8
CSAKVGSGGSYNSPLHF	TGCAGTGCTAAAGTAGGGTCGGGAGGCTCCTATAATTCACCCCTCCACTTT	TRBJ1-6	few	NA	TRBV20-1
CAIGIGDQAFF	TGTGCCATCGGGATCGGGGACCAAGCTTTCTTT	TRBJ1-1	NA	NA	TRBV10-3
CASSGQGVLSGANVLTF	TGTGCCAGCAGCGGACAGGGGGTTCTCTCTGGGGCCAACGTCCTGACTTTC	TRBJ2-6	NA	TRBD1	TRBV28
CASSISGTRDTEAFF	TGTGCCAGTAGTATTTCCGGGACACGGGACACTGAAGCTTTCTTT	TRBJ1-1	NA	NA	TRBV19
CASSSSGVQETQYF	TGTGCCAGCAGCTCTAGCGGGGTCCAAGAGACCCAGTACTTC	TRBJ2-5	medium-sized	TRBD2	TRBV7-3
CTSSQDTPLAGDVCGELFF	TGCACCAGCAGCCAAGACACCCCACTAGCGGGGGACGTTTGCGGGGAGCTGTTTTTT	TRBJ2-2	once	NA	TRBV1
CASRAGPPYEQYF	TGTGCCAGCAGAGCGGGGCCCCCCTACGAGCAGTACTTC	TRBJ2-7	few	TRBD2	TRBV28
CATSMTGAIEDTQYF	TGTGCCACCAGTATGACAGGGGCGATTGAAGATACGCAGTATTTT	TRBJ2-3	medium-sized	TRBD1	TRBV24-1
CASSQDSGDRTYYGYTF	TGTGCCAGCAGCCAAGATAGCGGGGATCGGACGTACTATGGCTACACCTTC	TRBJ1-2	few	NA	TRBV4-2
CATSDPRGGYTF	TGTGCCACCAGTGATCCCAGAGGTGGCTACACCTTC	TRBJ1-2	medium-sized	NA	TRBV24-1
CASSIVGQGNIDEQFF	TGTGCCAGTAGTATAGTTGGCCAAGGGAATATTGATGAGCAGTTCTTC	TRBJ2-1	NA	NA	TRBV19
CSARVRQETQYF	TGCAGTGCTCGAGTCCGACAAGAGACCCAGTACTTC	TRBJ2-5	medium-sized	NA	TRBV20-1